The 17 T cell receptor beta chains given below trace back to one sample, sequenced in a study of blood T cell repertoires in COVID-19. Here immunoSEQ multiplex PCR was the method, and the copy in TCRdb shows in-frame clones only, minus some. The sample consists of more than 150,000 clones, roughly 90% of them appearing once. What was sequenced was peripheral blood. These receptors were taken from a man aged 45-60 years with acute or convalescent COVID-19.

The rearrangement joins TRBV9 to TRBJ1-4; 7 positions match TRBD1. The germline V gene has CDR1 SGDLS and CDR2 YYNGEE. The CDR3 totals 14 residues. With 4 bases clipped from V and 7 bases from J, the junction kept 7 bases outside the gene matches. Written as DNA, the CDR3 is TGTGCCAGCAGCTCAGAGGGGGCTGGTGAAAAACTGTTTTTT. Residues: CASSSEGAGEKLFF.

V is TRBV18 and J is TRBJ2-5; 10 nucleotides line up with TRBD1. Germline V gives CDR1 KGHSH, CDR2 LQKENI. The ends lost 8 bases at V and 3 bases at J; junction bases unmatched: 12. The CDR3 has 16 residues. Here the CDR3 DNA reads TGTGCCAGCGGCCAGGGACAGGGGTTGAGGGAAGAGACCCAGTACTTC. As protein: CASGQGQGLREETQYF.

This chain links TRBV14 with TRBJ2-7; no clear D gene. The CDR3 loop spans 15 amino acids. The V end was cut by 8 bases, the J end by 0 bases, with 17 bases between. Germline CDR1 and CDR2: SGHDN and FVKESK. For the CDR3, the DNA is TGTGCCAGCGCCCCCGCCCCAGGCAGCTCCTACGAGCAGTACGTC. This gives the protein CASAPAPGSSYEQYV.

The CDR3 reads CASSLRRTRRSTDTQYF. DNA for the CDR3: TGTGCCAGCAGTTTAAGGAGGACTAGGCGTTCCACAGATACGCAGTATTTT. The chain carries TRBV27 and TRBJ2-3; 7 bases fit TRBD2. Germline V gene sequence: CDR1 MNHEY, CDR2 SMNVEV (reference sequence). The V segment lost 2 bases and the J segment 2 bases; nucleotides outside the gene matches: 10. The CDR3 covers 17 residues.

The chain employs TRBV14 and TRBJ1-2, with TRBD1 as a possible D gene (5 bases). The CDR3 spans 14 residues. V shed 1 base and J shed 4 bases, with 10 bases lying between them. The germline CDR1 and CDR2 sequences are SGHDN and FVKESK. CDR3 loop: CASSQVGGFYGYTF. The CDR3 region has the DNA TGTGCCAGCAGCCAAGTCGGGGGGTTCTATGGCTACACCTTC.

V is TRBV25-1 and J is TRBJ2-1; the match to TRBD1 covers 9 bases. The germline V gene encodes CDR1 MGHDK and CDR2 SYGVNS. This CDR3 is built from 15 residues. V trimming: 0 bases; J trimming: 5 bases; junction bases outside the gene matches: 2. The CDR3, as DNA: TGTGCCAGCAGTGAATACGGGACAGGGAACAATGAGCAGTTCTTC. Protein sequence: CASSEYGTGNNEQFF. Variable domain in full (rest from reference TRBV25-1 and TRBJ2-1): EADIYQTPRYLVIGTGKKITLECSQTMGHDKMYWYQQDPGMELHLIHYSYGVNSTEKGDLSSESTVSRIRTEHFPLTLESARPSHTSQYLCASSEYGTGNNEQFFGPGTRLTVL.

This chain connects TRBV5-1 to TRBJ1-1, with D uncertain. Deletions cut 5 bases from V and 1 base from J, with 9 bases between. Germline loops: CDR1 SGHRS, CDR2 YFSETQ. This CDR3 contains 13 residues. The CDR3 spells CASRRPGNTEAFF. The CDR3, as DNA: TGCGCCAGCAGGCGTCCAGGGAACACTGAAGCTTTCTTT.

The chain carries TRBV28 and TRBJ1-2, with 9 bases fitting TRBD1. With 6 bases clipped from V and 7 bases from J, the junction kept 12 bases outside the gene matches. The CDR3 totals 15 residues. In germline, CDR1 is MDHEN, CDR2 SYDVKM. The chain's CDR3 is CASRARDRESGGYTF. CDR3 nucleotides: TGTGCCAGCAGAGCCCGGGACAGGGAGTCAGGTGGCTACACCTTC.

CDR3 bases: TGTGCCAGCAGCATCGCGACAGGCCGTAATGAAAAACTGTTTTTT. Its translation: CASSIATGRNEKLFF. The chain uses TRBV9 and TRBJ1-4, with D possibly being TRBD1 (6 bases). V was trimmed by 4 bases and J by 4 bases, leaving 14 bases between them. From germline, CDR1 is SGDLS and CDR2 YYNGEE. The CDR3 consists of 15 residues.

The rearrangement uses TRBV27 and TRBJ2-1; the D gene is possibly TRBD1 (6 bases). The V end was cut by 8 bases, the J end by 3 bases, with 11 bases between. Germline CDR1 and CDR2: MNHEY and SMNVEV (reference sequence). The CDR3 length is 13 residues. The CDR3 sequence is CASGPDSYNEQFF. CDR3 nucleotide sequence: TGTGCCAGCGGCCCGGACAGCTACAATGAGCAGTTCTTC.

The rearrangement joins TRBV5-8 to TRBJ2-7; 8 nucleotides agree with TRBD1. The CDR3 consists of 14 residues. CDR1 is SGHTS, CDR2 YDEGEE, per germline. The trim removed 1 base at V and 3 bases at J, leaving 3 bases unmatched. The CDR3, as DNA: TGTGCCAGCAGCTTGCGGGACAGGTACTACGAGCAGTACTTC. It yields the protein CASSLRDRYYEQYF.

The V and J genes are TRBV19 and TRBJ1-4; D unclear. Trimming took 4 bases from V and 0 from J, leaving 15 bases between them. Germline CDR1 reads LNHDA; CDR2 reads SQIVND (reference sequence). The CDR3 covers 17 residues. CDR3 coding DNA: TGTGCCAGTAGTAAGTTCTCATTCACTGCAACTAATGAAAAACTGTTTTTT. This codes for CASSKFSFTATNEKLFF.

This chain links TRBV5-6 with TRBJ2-7; tentatively, D is TRBD2 (6 bases). V was cut by 1 base and J by 5 bases, with 13 bases left in between. The CDR3 consists of 14 residues. Germline assignment: CDR1 SGHDT and CDR2 YYEEEE. The CDR3 coding sequence is TGTGCCAGCAGCTTGCGAGGAGGGGTCCACGAGCAGTACTTC. It specifies CASSLRGGVHEQYF.

V is TRBV27 and J is TRBJ1-1; 7 positions agree with TRBD1. CDR1 and CDR2 (germline): MNHEY, SMNVEV (reference sequence). CDR3 length: 16 residues. V was clipped by 7 bases and J by 1 base; unmatched bases: 12. CDR3 sequence (DNA): TGTGCCAGCATGAATTTATTCGGGACAGCGAACACTGAAGCTTTCTTT. It yields the protein CASMNLFGTANTEAFF.

The chain employs TRBV5-1 and TRBJ2-2, with 7 bases identical to TRBD2. V shed 2 bases and J 3 bases; nucleotides not matched to a gene: 4. From germline, CDR1 is SGHRS and CDR2 YFSETQ. CDR3 length: 15 amino acids. This CDR3 is CASSFGGDDTGELFF. CDR3 DNA sequence: TGCGCCAGCAGCTTTGGGGGGGACGACACCGGGGAGCTGTTTTTT.

The chain combines TRBV4-2 with TRBJ2-3, with TRBD2 matching over 8 bases. This CDR3 is 15 amino acids long. Trimming took 1 base from V and 1 from J; bases not matched to a gene: 1. The germline CDR1 and CDR2 sequences are LGHNA and YNFKEQ. In nucleotides, the CDR3 is TGTGCCAGCAGCCAAGTCGGGAGGGGCACAGATACGCAGTATTTT. Encoded protein: CASSQVGRGTDTQYF.

CDR3 in amino acids: CASSERREAGGTDTQYF. In nucleotides, the CDR3 is TGTGCCAGCAGTGAAAGGCGGGAGGCTGGAGGCACAGATACGCAGTATTTT. V is TRBV6-1 and J is TRBJ2-3, with TRBD2 matching over 8 bases. V was pared by 2 bases and J by 1 base, with 8 bases of the junction left unmatched. Germline V CDR1 and CDR2: MNHNS, SASEGT. The CDR3 runs 17 residues.